This T cell receptor beta chain was captured by sequencing in a study of T cells after yellow fever vaccination (dated by TCRdb to between 2018 and 2021). Notes on the research overall: The SMART-Seq v4 Ultra Low Input RNA kit was used to prepare libraries from fractions with low cell numbers. To follow T-cell clones before and after primary and booster YFV17D yellow fever vaccination, bulk TCR alpha and beta repertoires were sequenced over time. The cohort comprised two healthy male donors, one aged 18 to 30 and one aged 30 to 40 years. Bulk PBMC replicates and cell subsets were isolated from blood drawn at multiple timepoints before and after both primary and secondary immunization.

TCR cDNA was made using 5'RACE template switching, a step that added a universal primer site and unique molecular identifiers. Priming for cDNA synthesis came from both the TCR alpha and TCR beta constant segments. Libraries were amplified in two PCR steps, with sample barcodes and sequencing adapters added in the second step. Sequencing of libraries was performed on Illumina HiSeq 2500 (2x100 bp) or NovaSeq (2x150 bp). Processing in the source paper ran as follows. Reads were demultiplexed and collapsed into UMI consensus sequences with MIGEC, and V(D)J alignment was performed with MiXCR. Clonotypes responding to the vaccine were identified with edgeR on replicate PBMC samples, with the criteria of FDR below 0.01 and a log2 fold change above 5 up to day 15. Bulk clonotypes were assigned CD4 or CD8 identity according to which sequenced CD4 or CD8 repertoire held them at higher abundance. NS4B-specific clonotypes were defined as those at least 10-fold enriched in dextramer-positive over dextramer-negative fractions; CD4-biased clonotypes were excluded. TCRdb redid the processing of the public reads, applying fastp at Q25 and MiXCR, and retained in-frame beta chains. Each CDR3 protein appears once, grouped with its most common genes and DNA. The V and J calls were determined by TCRdb, not by the authors. Across this sample there are roughly 100,000 distinct CDR3 sequences, with 7.5% to 10% seen only once. Around 17% of the sample belongs to the ten largest clones.

The trim is 2 bases for V and 0 bases for J, with a gap of 8 bases between the germline ends. According to the germline V gene (reference sequence), CDR1 reads LGHDT and CDR2 reads YNNKEL. CDR3 length: 16 amino acids, cysteine to phenylalanine. Only the CDR3 DNA stays, 48 bases, in frame from base 1. Notes on this clonotype: No clone much larger than this one lies a single base away; base qualities are absent.

In the paper's terms, the treatment or condition label means: live attenuated yellow fever vaccine strain. A standard Ficoll-Paque protocol was used to isolate PBMCs from peripheral blood. Epitope-specific CD8 T cells were sorted with a dextramer loaded with the yellow fever NS4B epitope peptide, together with anti-CD3 and anti-CD8 staining. TriZol was used to extract RNA from bulk PBMCs, from CD4 and CD8 fractions, and from dextramer-positive and dextramer-negative fractions. What the work shows at the level of the full study, not this receptor alone: Compared with the primary T-cell response, the secondary T-cell response was weaker but faster, peaking on day 5 rather than day 15. After the booster, most clones that had expanded after primary vaccination were detected again (nearly 98% of CD4 and 88% of CD8), suggesting broad maintenance of memory. A small share of clonotypes was detected in both CD4 and CD8 compartments, with the overlap likely arising from convergent recombination. Because only a couple of donors were included in the study, the extent to which the findings can be generalized is limited. Computational filtering was needed because FACS-sorted repertoires could contain abundant contaminating clonotypes from the bulk population.

The clonotype originates from a man between 18 and 35 years old who received the YFV17D yellow fever vaccine. Sequences were derived from CD8+ T cells not binding an NS4B(214-222) dextramer, sorted from PBMCs, sampled less than 18 days after the first yellow fever vaccination. This specimen's cell subset or site label, interpreted: NS4B epitope dextramer-negative CD8 T cells. The chain employs TRBV3-1 and TRBJ1-6; the D gene cannot be resolved reliably. The CDR3 is CASSQKVLSYNSPLHF. Read as DNA, the sequence is TGTGCCAGCAGCCAAAAGGTTCTCTCCTATAATTCACCCCTCCACTTT.